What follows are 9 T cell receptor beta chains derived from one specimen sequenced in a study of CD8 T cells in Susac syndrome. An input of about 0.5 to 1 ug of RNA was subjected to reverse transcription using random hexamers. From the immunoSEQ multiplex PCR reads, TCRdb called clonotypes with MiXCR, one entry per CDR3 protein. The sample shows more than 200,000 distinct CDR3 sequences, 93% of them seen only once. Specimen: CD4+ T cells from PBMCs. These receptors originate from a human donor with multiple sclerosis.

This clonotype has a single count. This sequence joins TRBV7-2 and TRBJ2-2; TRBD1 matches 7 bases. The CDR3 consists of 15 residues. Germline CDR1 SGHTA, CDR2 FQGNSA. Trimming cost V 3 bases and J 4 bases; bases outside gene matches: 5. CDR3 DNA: TGTGCCAGCAGCTTCCCGACAGGGTCCACCGGGGAGCTGTTTTTT. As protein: CASSFPTGSTGELFF. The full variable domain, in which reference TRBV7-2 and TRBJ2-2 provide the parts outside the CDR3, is GAGVSQSPSNKVTEKGKDVELRCDPISGHTALYWYRQSLGQGLEFLIYFQGNSAPDKSGLPSDRFSAERTGGSVSTLTIQRTQQEDSAVYLCASSFPTGSTGELFFGEGSRLTVL.

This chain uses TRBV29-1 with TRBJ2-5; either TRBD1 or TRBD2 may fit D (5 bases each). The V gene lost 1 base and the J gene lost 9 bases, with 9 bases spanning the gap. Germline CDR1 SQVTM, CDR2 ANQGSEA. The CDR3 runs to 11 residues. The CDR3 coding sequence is TGCAGCGTTGAAGGGGGGACCCCCCAGTACTTC. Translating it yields CSVEGGTPQYF.

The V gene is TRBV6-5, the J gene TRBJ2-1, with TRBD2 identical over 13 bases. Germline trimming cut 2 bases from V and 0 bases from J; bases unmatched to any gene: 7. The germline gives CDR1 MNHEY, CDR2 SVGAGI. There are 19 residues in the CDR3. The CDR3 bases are TGTGCCAGCAGTTACCCACTAGCGGGAGGGCCGACCTCCTACAATGAGCAGTTCTTC. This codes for CASSYPLAGGPTSYNEQFF.

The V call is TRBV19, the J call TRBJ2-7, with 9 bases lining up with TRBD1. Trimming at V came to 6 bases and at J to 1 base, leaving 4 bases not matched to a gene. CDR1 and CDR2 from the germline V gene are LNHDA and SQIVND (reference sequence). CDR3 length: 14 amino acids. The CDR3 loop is CASSRDRESYEQYF. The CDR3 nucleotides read TGTGCCAGTAGCAGGGACAGGGAGTCCTACGAGCAGTACTTC.

CDR3 region: CASSPGLGRETQYF. Here the CDR3 DNA reads TGTGCCAGCTCACCGGGACTAGGACGCGAGACCCAGTACTTC. The rearrangement uses TRBV18 and TRBJ2-5; 8 bases are shared with TRBD2. V shed 3 bases, J shed 5 bases, and the junction held 5 bases outside the gene matches. The CDR3 sequence is 14 residues long. The germline CDR1 and CDR2 sequences are KGHSH and LQKENI.

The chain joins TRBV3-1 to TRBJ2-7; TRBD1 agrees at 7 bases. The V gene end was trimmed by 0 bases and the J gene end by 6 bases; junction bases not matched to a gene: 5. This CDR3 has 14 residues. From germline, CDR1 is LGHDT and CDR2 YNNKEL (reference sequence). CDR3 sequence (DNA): TGTGCCAGCAGCCAAGACTCGACAGGGCGCGAGCAGTACTTC. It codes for CASSQDSTGREQYF.

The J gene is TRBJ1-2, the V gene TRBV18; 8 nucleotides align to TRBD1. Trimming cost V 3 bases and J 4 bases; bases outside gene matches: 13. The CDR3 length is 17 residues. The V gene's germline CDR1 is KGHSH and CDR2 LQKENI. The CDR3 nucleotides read TGTGCCAGCTCACCTGGGACAGGACTCCCCGGCGGCTATGGCTACACCTTC. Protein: CASSPGTGLPGGYGYTF.

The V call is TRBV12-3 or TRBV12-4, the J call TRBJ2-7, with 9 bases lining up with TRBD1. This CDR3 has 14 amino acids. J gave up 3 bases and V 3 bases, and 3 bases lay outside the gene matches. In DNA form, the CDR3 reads TGTGCCAGCAGTTTGGGGACAGGGAACTACGAGCAGTACTTC. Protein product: CASSLGTGNYEQYF.

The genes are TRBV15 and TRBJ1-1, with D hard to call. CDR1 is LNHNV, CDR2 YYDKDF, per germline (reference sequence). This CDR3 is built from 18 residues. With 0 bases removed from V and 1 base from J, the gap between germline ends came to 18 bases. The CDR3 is CATSRDQRRRVGNTEAFF. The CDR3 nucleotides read TGTGCCACCAGCAGAGATCAGCGAAGGAGAGTAGGGAACACTGAAGCTTTCTTT. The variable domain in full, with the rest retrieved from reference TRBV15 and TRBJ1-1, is DAMVIQNPRYQVTQFGKPVTLSCSQTLNHNVMYWYQQKSSQAPKLLFHYYDKDFNNEADTPDNFQSRRPNTSFCFLDIRSPGLGDTAMYLCATSRDQRRRVGNTEAFFGQGTRLTVV.